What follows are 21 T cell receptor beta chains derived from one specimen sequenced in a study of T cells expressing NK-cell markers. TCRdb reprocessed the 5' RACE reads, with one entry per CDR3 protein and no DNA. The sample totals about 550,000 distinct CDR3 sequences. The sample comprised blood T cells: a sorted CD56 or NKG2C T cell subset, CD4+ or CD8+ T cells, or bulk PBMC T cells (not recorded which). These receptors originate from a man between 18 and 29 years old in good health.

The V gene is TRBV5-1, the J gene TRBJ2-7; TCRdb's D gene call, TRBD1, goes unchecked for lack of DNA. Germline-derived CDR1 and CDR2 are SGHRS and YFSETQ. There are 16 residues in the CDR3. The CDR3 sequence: CASSVGTQGAEYEQYF. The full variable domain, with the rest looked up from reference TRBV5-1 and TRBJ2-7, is KAGVTQTPRYLIKTRGQQVTLSCSPISGHRSVSWYQQTPGQGLQFLFEYFSETQRNKGNFPGRFSGRQFSNSRSEMNVSTLELGDSALYLCASSVGTQGAEYEQYFGPGTRLTVT.

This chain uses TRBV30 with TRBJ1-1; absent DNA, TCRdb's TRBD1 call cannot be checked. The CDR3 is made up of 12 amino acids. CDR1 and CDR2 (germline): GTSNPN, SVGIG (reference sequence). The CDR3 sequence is CARSPGQLGAFF.

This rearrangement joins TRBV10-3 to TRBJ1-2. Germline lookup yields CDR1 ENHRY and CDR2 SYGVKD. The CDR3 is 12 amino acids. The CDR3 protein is CAISEGVVGYTF.

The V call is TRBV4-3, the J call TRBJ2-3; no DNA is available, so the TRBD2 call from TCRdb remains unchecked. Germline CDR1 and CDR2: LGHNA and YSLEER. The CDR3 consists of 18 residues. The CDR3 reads CASSQDSRLAGGTDTQYF.

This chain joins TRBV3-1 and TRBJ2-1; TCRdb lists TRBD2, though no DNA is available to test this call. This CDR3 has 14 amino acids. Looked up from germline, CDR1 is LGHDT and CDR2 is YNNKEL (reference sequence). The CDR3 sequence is CASSPGPWGDEQFF.

CDR3 amino acids: CASSPMYSTDTQYF. The chain employs TRBV7-2 and TRBJ2-3. This CDR3 contains 14 residues. Germline values: CDR1 SGHTA, CDR2 FQGNSA.

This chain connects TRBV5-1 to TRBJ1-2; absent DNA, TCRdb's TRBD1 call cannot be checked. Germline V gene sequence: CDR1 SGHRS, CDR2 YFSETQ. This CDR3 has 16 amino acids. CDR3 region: CASSLAPWGPNYGYTF.

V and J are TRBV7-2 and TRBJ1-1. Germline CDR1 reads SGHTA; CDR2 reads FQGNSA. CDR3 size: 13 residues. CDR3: CASSSRRRTEAFF.

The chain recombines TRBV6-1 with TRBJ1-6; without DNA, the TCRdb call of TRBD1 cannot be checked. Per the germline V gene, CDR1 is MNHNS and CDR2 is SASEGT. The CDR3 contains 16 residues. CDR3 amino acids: CASGDLGSGHNSPLHF.

CDR3 loop: CATSTTQGWVNNEQFF. The V call is TRBV15, the J call TRBJ2-1; lacking DNA, the TRBD1 call made by TCRdb goes unchecked. The CDR3 has 16 amino acids. Per germline, CDR1 LNHNV and CDR2 YYDKDF (reference sequence). The variable domain in full, completed from reference TRBV15 and TRBJ2-1, reads DAMVIQNPRYQVTQFGKPVTLSCSQTLNHNVMYWYQQKSSQAPKLLFHYYDKDFNNEADTPDNFQSRRPNTSFCFLDIRSPGLGDTAMYLCATSTTQGWVNNEQFFGPGTRLTVL.

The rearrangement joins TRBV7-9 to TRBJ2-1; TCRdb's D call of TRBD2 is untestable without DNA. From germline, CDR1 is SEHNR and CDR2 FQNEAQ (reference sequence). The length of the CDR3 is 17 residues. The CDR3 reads CASSARPGLAGNNEQFF.

The CDR3 loop reads CASSPNRGDPYEQYF. V gene TRBV27 combines with J gene TRBJ2-7; TCRdb calls TRBD1, which cannot be checked without DNA. Germline V gene sequence: CDR1 MNHEY, CDR2 SMNVEV (reference sequence). The CDR3 consists of 15 residues.

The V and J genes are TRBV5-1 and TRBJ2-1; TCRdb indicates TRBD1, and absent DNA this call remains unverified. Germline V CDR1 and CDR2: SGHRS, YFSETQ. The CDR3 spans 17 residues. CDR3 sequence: CASSDTGFWSSYNEQFF. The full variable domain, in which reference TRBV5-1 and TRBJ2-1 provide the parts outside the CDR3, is KAGVTQTPRYLIKTRGQQVTLSCSPISGHRSVSWYQQTPGQGLQFLFEYFSETQRNKGNFPGRFSGRQFSNSRSEMNVSTLELGDSALYLCASSDTGFWSSYNEQFFGPGTRLTVL.

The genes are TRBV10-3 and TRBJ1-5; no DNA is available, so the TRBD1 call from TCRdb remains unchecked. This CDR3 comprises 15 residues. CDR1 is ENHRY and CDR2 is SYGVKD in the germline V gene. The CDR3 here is CAISDGTDSNQPQHF.

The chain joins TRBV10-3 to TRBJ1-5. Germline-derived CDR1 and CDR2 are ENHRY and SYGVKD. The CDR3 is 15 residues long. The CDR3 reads CAISASGTYNQPQHF.

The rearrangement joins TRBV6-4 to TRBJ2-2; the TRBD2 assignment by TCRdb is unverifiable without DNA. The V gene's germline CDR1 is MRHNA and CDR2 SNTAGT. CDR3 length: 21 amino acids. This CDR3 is CASRVLVGGLAGAMNTGELFF.

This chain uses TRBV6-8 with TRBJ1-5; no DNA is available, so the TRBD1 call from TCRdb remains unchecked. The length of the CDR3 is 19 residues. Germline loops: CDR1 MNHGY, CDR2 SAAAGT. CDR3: CASSYLYPFWDRGRQPQHF.

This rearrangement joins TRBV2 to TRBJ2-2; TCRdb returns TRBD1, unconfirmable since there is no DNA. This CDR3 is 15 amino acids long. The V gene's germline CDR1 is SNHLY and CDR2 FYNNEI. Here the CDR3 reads CASRSARANTGELFF.

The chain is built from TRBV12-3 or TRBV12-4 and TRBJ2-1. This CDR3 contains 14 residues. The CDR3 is CASSFLTGYNEQFF.

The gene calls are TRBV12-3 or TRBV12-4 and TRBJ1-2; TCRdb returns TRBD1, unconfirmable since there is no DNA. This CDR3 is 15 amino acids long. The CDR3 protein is CASSPRQGMNYGYTF.

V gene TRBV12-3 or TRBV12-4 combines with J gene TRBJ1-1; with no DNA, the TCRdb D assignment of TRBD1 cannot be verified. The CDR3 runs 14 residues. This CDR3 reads CASSLGGRRAEAFF.